A selection of T cell receptor beta chains follows, all from one sample in a study of blood T cell repertoires in COVID-19. This table comes from immunoSEQ multiplex PCR, and its TCRdb copy is limited to in-frame clones, with some not included. The repertoire holds roughly 73,000 clones, with roughly 90% as singletons. The source material was peripheral blood. Receptors originate from a man aged 50 to 60 with acute or convalescent COVID-19. Both conserved end residues are part of each CDR3. The D gene is left open where the match is weak. Rows may omit the clone size; those that give it use once, few, many or a size class.

>TRBD1|TRBV28|TRBJ2-7|.
CASSSPRQGAEQYF
TGTGCCAGCAGTTCCCCCAGACAGGGTGCCGAGCAGTACTTC
>.|TRBV18|TRBJ2-7|.
CASSPPWAQTYEQYF
TGTGCCAGCTCACCACCATGGGCGCAGACCTACGAGCAGTACTTC
>TRBD1|TRBV7-2|TRBJ2-1|.
CASSLDRSYNEQFF
TGTGCCAGCAGCTTGGACAGGTCTTACAATGAGCAGTTCTTC
>.|TRBV7-6|TRBJ1-3|few
CASSDLPLDSGNTIYF
TGTGCCAGCAGCGACCTCCCACTAGACTCTGGAAACACCATATATTTT
>.|TRBV7-2|TRBJ1-2|once
CASSPMQGNYGYTF
TGTGCCAGCAGCCCGATGCAGGGAAACTATGGCTACACCTTC
>.|TRBV4-1|TRBJ1-1|.
CASSTGMNTEAFF
TGCGCCAGCAGCACGGGTATGAACACTGAAGCTTTCTTT
>.|TRBV6-2/TRBV6-3|TRBJ1-3|.
CASSLARAGNTIYF
TGTGCCAGCAGTCTCGCCAGGGCTGGAAACACCATATATTTT
>TRBD2|TRBV20-1|TRBJ2-2|.
CSASSGVNTGELFF
TGCAGTGCTAGTAGCGGGGTGAACACCGGGGAGCTGTTTTTT
>TRBD1|TRBV7-9|TRBJ1-4|.
CASSQRTGNNEKLFF
TGTGCCAGCAGCCAAAGGACAGGAAACAATGAAAAACTGTTTTTT
>.|TRBV29-1|TRBJ1-3|once
CSVRSPQTSGNTIYF
TGCAGCGTTCGATCCCCACAGACCTCTGGAAACACCATATATTTT
>.|TRBV19|TRBJ2-7|once
CASSTRWGGNHEQYF
TGTGCCAGTAGTACCCGGTGGGGCGGGAATCACGAGCAGTACTTC
>.|TRBV27|TRBJ2-1|.
CASSPRYRSYNEQFF
TGTGCCAGCAGTCCCAGATATCGCTCCTACAATGAGCAGTTCTTC
>.|TRBV7-6|TRBJ1-3|once
CASSPLLGGGNTIYF
TGTGCCAGCAGCCCCCTGTTGGGGGGTGGAAACACCATATATTTT
>TRBD1|TRBV4-1|TRBJ1-3|.
CASSHPTGANSGNTIYF
TGCGCCAGCAGCCACCCGACAGGGGCGAACTCTGGAAACACCATATATTTT
>.|TRBV27|TRBJ2-1|.
CASKKSGGVDLWNEQFF
TGTGCCAGCAAAAAGTCAGGAGGGGTCGACCTGTGGAATGAGCAGTTCTTC
>TRBD1|TRBV11-3|TRBJ2-3|.
CASSDRAKGYTQYF
TGTGCCAGCAGCGACAGGGCAAAGGGCTATACGCAGTATTTT
>.|TRBV4-1|TRBJ2-1|.
CASSQDLERISSYNEQFF
TGCGCCAGCAGCCAAGATTTGGAGCGGATTAGCTCCTACAATGAGCAGTTCTTC
>TRBD1|TRBV12-3/TRBV12-4|TRBJ1-1|.
CASRTGGTEAFF
TGTGCCAGCAGAACAGGGGGCACTGAAGCTTTCTTT
>.|TRBV10-3|TRBJ2-7|.
CAIRTLATSYEQYF
TGTGCCATCCGGACGCTAGCGACTTCCTACGAGCAGTACTTC
>TRBD1|TRBV29-1|TRBJ1-5|.
CSAAGTGGKQPQHF
TGCAGCGCTGCCGGGACAGGGGGTAAACAGCCCCAGCATTTT
>.|TRBV30|TRBJ1-2|.
CAWTGGLYGYTF
TGTGCCTGGACGGGAGGACTCTATGGCTACACCTTC
>.|TRBV6-6|TRBJ1-4|.
CASSYGGTATNEKLFF
TGTGCCAGCAGTTACGGGGGGACCGCGACTAATGAAAAACTGTTTTTT
>.|TRBV7-2|TRBJ2-5|.
CASSQTRSQETQYF
TGTGCCAGCAGCCAGACACGTTCCCAAGAGACCCAGTACTTC
>TRBD2|TRBV20-1|TRBJ2-1|.
CSASSGSYNEQFF
TGCAGTGCTAGTAGCGGGAGTTACAATGAGCAGTTCTTC
>TRBD1|TRBV6-4|TRBJ2-2|.
CASSQGARAGELFF
TGTGCCAGCAGTCAGGGGGCGCGGGCCGGGGAGCTGTTTTTT
>TRBD1|TRBV28|TRBJ1-1|.
CAAGQSVLNTEAFF
TGTGCCGCGGGACAGTCAGTTTTGAACACTGAAGCTTTCTTT
>TRBD2|TRBV9|TRBJ2-1|.
CASSLSGVGNEQFF
TGTGCCAGCAGCCTTAGCGGGGTTGGTAATGAGCAGTTCTTC
>TRBD1|TRBV29-1|TRBJ1-1|.
CSSRTGQNTEAFF
TGCAGCTCCCGGACAGGACAGAACACTGAAGCTTTCTTT
>.|TRBV28|TRBJ2-1|.
CAVRGSSYNEQFF
TGTGCCGTTAGAGGGAGTTCCTACAATGAGCAGTTCTTC
>TRBD1|TRBV5-1|TRBJ1-2|.
CASSLGQGNYGYTF
TGCGCCAGCAGCTTGGGACAGGGAAACTATGGCTACACCTTC
>.|TRBV5-6|TRBJ2-3|.
CASTTGVYPDTQYF
TGTGCCAGCACCACGGGGGTTTATCCAGATACGCAGTATTTT
>.|TRBV6-6|TRBJ1-1|.
CASSPRGGMNTEAFF
TGTGCCAGCAGCCCCCGGGGGGGGATGAACACTGAAGCTTTCTTT
>.|TRBV30|TRBJ2-1|.
CAWNGGASDEQFF
TGTGCCTGGAATGGTGGGGCCTCCGATGAGCAGTTCTTC
>TRBD1|TRBV2|TRBJ2-5|.
CASSERTGRGTQYF
TGTGCCAGCAGTGAGCGGACAGGGCGCGGGACCCAGTACTTC
>TRBD2|TRBV10-1|TRBJ2-1|.
CASSEKASGRNFF
TGCGCCAGCAGTGAGAAGGCTAGCGGGAGAAACTTCTTC
>.|TRBV27|TRBJ2-1|.
CASSGGNEQFF
TGTGCCAGCAGCGGAGGCAATGAGCAGTTCTTC
>TRBD1|TRBV27|TRBJ2-1|few
CASSSGQGGEQFF
TGTGCCAGCAGTTCCGGACAGGGCGGTGAGCAGTTCTTC
>.|TRBV14|TRBJ1-4|.
CASSQDSRRPLGEKLFF
TGTGCCAGCAGCCAAGATTCTCGCAGGCCCTTAGGTGAAAAACTGTTTTTT
>TRBD1|TRBV7-2|TRBJ1-1|.
CASSRDRYTEAFF
TGTGCCAGCAGCAGGGACAGGTACACTGAAGCTTTCTTT
>TRBD2|TRBV5-6|TRBJ2-5|.
CASSFRTSGGVKTQYF
TGTGCCAGCAGCTTCCGGACTAGCGGGGGGGTAAAGACCCAGTACTTC
>.|TRBV2|TRBJ2-6|.
CASSEVREWPPGANVLTF
TGTGCCAGCAGTGAGGTCCGGGAATGGCCTCCTGGGGCCAACGTCCTGACTTTC
>.|TRBV5-1|TRBJ1-1|.
CASSLLGRITEAFF
TGCGCCAGCAGCTTGTTGGGCAGGATAACTGAAGCTTTCTTT
>TRBD2|TRBV6-2/TRBV6-3|TRBJ2-1|.
CASSFGLAGRSSYNEQFF
TGTGCCAGCAGTTTTGGACTAGCGGGCCGGAGCTCCTACAATGAGCAGTTCTTC
>.|TRBV9|TRBJ2-5|.
CASSVDVGAETQYF
TGTGCCAGCAGCGTAGATGTGGGAGCAGAGACCCAGTACTTC